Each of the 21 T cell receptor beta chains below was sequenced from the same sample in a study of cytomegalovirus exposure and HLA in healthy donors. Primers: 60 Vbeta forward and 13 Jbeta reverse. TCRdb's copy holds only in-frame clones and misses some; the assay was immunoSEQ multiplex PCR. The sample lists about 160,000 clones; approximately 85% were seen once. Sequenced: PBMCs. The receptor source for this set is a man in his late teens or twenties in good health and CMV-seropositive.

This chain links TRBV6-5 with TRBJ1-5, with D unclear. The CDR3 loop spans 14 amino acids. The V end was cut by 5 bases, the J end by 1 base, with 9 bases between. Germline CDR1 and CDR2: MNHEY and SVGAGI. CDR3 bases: TGTGCCAGCAGTGGGAGAGGAAGCAATCAGCCCCAGCATTTT. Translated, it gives CASSGRGSNQPQHF.

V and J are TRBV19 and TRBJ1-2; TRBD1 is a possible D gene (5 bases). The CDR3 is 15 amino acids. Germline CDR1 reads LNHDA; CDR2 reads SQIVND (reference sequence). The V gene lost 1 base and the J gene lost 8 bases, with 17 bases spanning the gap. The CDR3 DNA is TGTGCCAGTAGTATAGGAGGAGACAGAACAACCGGCTACACCTTC. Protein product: CASSIGGDRTTGYTF.

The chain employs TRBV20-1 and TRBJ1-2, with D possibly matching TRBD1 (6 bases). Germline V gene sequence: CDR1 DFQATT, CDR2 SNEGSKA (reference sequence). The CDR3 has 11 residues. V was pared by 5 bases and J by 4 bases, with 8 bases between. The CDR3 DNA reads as TGCAGTGCTGGGGGCAGCTATGGCTACACCTTC. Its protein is CSAGGSYGYTF.

Here the CDR3 DNA reads TGTGCCAGCAGCTCTAGCGGATTTACCTACAATGAGCAGTTCTTC. This gives the protein CASSSSGFTYNEQFF. The rearrangement links TRBV7-3 to TRBJ2-1; 7 bases agree with TRBD2. Germline V gene lookup returns CDR1 SGHTA and CDR2 FQGTGA. The junction had 5 bases not matched to a gene; V was cut back by 4 bases and J by 2 bases. This CDR3 has 15 residues.

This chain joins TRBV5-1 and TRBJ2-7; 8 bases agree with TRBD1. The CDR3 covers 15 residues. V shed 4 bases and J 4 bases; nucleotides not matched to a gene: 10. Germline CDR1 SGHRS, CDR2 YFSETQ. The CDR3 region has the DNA TGCGCCAGCAGCCTTACCGGGACAGGATGGTACGAGCAGTACTTC. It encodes CASSLTGTGWYEQYF.

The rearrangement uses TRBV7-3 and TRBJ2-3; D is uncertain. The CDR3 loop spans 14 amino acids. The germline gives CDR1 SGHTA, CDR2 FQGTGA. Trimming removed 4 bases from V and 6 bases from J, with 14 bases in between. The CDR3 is CASSSLISSDTQYF. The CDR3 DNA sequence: TGTGCCAGCAGCTCACTTATTAGTTCCGATACGCAGTATTTT.

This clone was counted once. CDR3 bases: TGTGCCAGCAGATGGACAGGGGGGACTGAAGCTTTCTTT. This translates into CASRWTGGTEAFF. The rearrangement links TRBV6-1 to TRBJ1-1; TRBD1 matches at 10 bases. Germline CDR1 MNHNS, CDR2 SASEGT. The CDR3 length is 13 residues. V dropped 6 bases and J dropped 5; count of bases not matched to a gene: 3.

The CDR3 bases are TGTGCCAGCAGCCAAGATGTTTGGGGGGGCAATGAGCAGTTCTTC. It is translated as CASSQDVWGGNEQFF. The chain employs TRBV4-2 and TRBJ2-1; 7 bases map to TRBD2. CDR3 size: 15 residues. Germline V CDR1 and CDR2: LGHNA, YNFKEQ. V was clipped by 0 bases and J by 6 bases; unmatched bases: 5.

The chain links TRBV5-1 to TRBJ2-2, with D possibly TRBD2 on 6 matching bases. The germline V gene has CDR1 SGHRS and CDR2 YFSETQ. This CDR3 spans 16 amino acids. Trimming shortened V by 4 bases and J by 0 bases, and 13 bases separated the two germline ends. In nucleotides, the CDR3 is TGCGCCAGCAGCCCCGCTAGCGCTGCGAACACCGGGGAGCTGTTTTTT. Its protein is CASSPASAANTGELFF.

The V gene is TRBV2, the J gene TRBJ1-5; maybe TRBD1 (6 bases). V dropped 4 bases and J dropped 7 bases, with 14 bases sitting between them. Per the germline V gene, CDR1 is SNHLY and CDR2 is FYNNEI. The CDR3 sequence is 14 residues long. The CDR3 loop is CASSGGHGGQPQHF. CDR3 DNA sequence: TGTGCCAGCAGTGGGGGACACGGCGGGCAGCCCCAGCATTTT.

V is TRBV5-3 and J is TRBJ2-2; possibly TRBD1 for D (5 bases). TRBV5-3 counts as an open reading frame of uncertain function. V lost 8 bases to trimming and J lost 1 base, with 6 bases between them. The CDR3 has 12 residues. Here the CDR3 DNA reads TGTGCCAGCAGGGAGAACACCGGGGAGCTGTTTTTT. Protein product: CASRENTGELFF.

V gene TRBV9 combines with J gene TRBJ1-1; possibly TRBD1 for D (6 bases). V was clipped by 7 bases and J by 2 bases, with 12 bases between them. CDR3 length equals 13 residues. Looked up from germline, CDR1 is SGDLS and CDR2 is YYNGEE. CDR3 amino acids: CASGAGDNTEAFF. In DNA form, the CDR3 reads TGTGCCAGCGGGGCAGGGGACAACACTGAAGCTTTCTTT.

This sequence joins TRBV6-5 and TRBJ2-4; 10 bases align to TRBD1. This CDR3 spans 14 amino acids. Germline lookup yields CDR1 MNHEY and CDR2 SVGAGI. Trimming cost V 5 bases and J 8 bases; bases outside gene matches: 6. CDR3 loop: CASSPSTGGHIQYF. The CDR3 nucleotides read TGTGCCAGCAGTCCATCGACAGGGGGCCACATTCAGTACTTC.

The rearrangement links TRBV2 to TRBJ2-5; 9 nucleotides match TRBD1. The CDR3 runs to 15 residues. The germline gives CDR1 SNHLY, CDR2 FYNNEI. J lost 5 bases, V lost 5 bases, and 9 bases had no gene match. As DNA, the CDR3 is TGTGCCAGCAGTTTACAGGGGGCGCGGGTGGAGACCCAGTACTTC. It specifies CASSLQGARVETQYF.

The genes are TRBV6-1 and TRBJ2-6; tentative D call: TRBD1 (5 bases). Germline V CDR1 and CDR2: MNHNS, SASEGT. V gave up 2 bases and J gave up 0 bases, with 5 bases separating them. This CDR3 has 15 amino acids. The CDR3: CASSEQGSGANVLTF. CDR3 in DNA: TGTGCCAGCAGTGAACAGGGCTCTGGGGCCAACGTCCTGACTTTC.

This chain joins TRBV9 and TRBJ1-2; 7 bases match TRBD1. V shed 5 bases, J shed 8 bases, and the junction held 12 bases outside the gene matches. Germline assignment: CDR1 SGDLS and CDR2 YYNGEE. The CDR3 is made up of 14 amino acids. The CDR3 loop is CASRGQTGTRGYTF. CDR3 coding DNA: TGTGCCAGCAGAGGACAGACAGGGACTCGGGGCTACACCTTC.

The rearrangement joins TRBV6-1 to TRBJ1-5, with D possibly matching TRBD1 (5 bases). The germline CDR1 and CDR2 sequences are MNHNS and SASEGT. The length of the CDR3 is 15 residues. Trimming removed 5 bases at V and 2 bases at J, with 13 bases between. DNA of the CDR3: TGTGCCAGCAGTCCCTGGAGGGGAGGCAATCAGCCCCAGCATTTT. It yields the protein CASSPWRGGNQPQHF.

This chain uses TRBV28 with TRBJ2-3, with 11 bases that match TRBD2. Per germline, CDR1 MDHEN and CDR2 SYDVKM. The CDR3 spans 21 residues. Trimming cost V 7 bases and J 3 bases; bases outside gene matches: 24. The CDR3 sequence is CASTSLSPSGGPLDGTDTQYF. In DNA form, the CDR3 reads TGTGCCAGCACCTCGTTGTCCCCTAGCGGGGGGCCTCTCGATGGTACAGATACGCAGTATTTT.

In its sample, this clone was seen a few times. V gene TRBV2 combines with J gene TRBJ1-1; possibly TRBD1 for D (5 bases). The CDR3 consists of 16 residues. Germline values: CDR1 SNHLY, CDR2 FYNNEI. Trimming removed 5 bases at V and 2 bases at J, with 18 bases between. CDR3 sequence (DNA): TGTGCCAGCAGTCAAGACAGCTATATTTTCAACACTGAAGCTTTCTTT. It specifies CASSQDSYIFNTEAFF.

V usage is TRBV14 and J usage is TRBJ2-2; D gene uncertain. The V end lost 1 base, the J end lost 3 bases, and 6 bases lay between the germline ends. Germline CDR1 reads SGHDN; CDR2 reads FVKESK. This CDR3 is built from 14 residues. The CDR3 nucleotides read TGTGCCAGCAGCCAAGGGCAGTACACCGGGGAGCTGTTTTTT. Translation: CASSQGQYTGELFF. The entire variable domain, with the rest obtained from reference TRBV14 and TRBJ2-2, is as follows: EAGVTQFPSHSVIEKGQTVTLRCDPISGHDNLYWYRRVMGKEIKFLLHFVKESKQDESGMPNNRFLAERTGGTYSTLKVQPAELEDSGVYFCASSQGQYTGELFFGEGSRLTVL.

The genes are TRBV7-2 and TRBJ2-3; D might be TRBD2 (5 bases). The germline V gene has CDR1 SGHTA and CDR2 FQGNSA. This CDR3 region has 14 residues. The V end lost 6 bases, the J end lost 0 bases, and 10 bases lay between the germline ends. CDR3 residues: CASREAASTDTQYF. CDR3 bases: TGTGCCAGCAGGGAAGCGGCTAGCACAGATACGCAGTATTTT.